Shown below are 9 T cell receptor beta chains from a single sample sequenced in a study of blood T cell repertoires in COVID-19. The method was immunoSEQ multiplex PCR; TCRdb's version includes in-frame clones alone and lacks a portion of them. Of approximately 250,000 clones in the sample, roughly 86% were seen once. Sequencing was performed on peripheral blood. The source of these receptors is a man aged 35 to 55 with active or convalescent COVID-19.

This chain links TRBV5-1 with TRBJ2-7, with D possibly matching TRBD2 (5 bases). The CDR3 contains 14 residues. V lost 0 bases, J lost 3 bases, and 10 bases lay in between. Germline V CDR1 and CDR2: SGHRS, YFSETQ. The chain's CDR3 is CASSLDKEDYEQYF. DNA of the CDR3: TGCGCCAGCAGCTTGGATAAGGAGGACTACGAGCAGTACTTC.

The chain carries TRBV27 and TRBJ1-2; no firm D call. Germline CDR1 is MNHEY and CDR2 is SMNVEV (reference sequence). The CDR3 sequence is 14 residues long. Between the trimmed V and J ends, which lost 7 bases and 9 bases, there was a span of 21 bases. The CDR3 sequence: CASTPGFPLDSYTF. CDR3 DNA: TGTGCCAGCACCCCCGGGTTCCCCCTAGATAGCTACACCTTC.

This clone was detected a few times. The genes are TRBV23-1 and TRBJ1-4, with D hard to call. TRBV23-1 is sorted into the ORF group, with uncertain function. Trimming cost V 10 bases and J 6 bases, with 21 bases left between them. The CDR3 is 15 residues long. The CDR3: CANPRRALPHEKLFF. CDR3 sequence (DNA): TGCGCCAACCCTAGGCGGGCCCTACCACATGAAAAACTGTTTTTT.

The table lists this clone with a count of one. The genes are TRBV19 and TRBJ2-7, with a tentative D call TRBD2 (5 bases). In germline, CDR1 is LNHDA, CDR2 SQIVND (reference sequence). The CDR3 length is 13 residues. V lost 9 bases and J lost 6, with 18 bases in between. In nucleotides, the CDR3 is TGTGCCAGCACGGGCCAGCATGGGAGCGAGCAGTACTTC. This codes for CASTGQHGSEQYF.

In this sample, this clone turned up once. The genes are TRBV5-1 and TRBJ2-3; TRBD2 is a possible D gene (6 bases). This CDR3 region has 15 residues. Trimming stripped 0 bases from V and 6 bases from J, with 14 bases between. In germline, CDR1 is SGHRS, CDR2 YFSETQ. CDR3 coding DNA: TGCGCCAGCAGCTTGGAAGGGCCCAGCGGGGATACGCAGTATTTT. It encodes CASSLEGPSGDTQYF.

This chain connects TRBV19 to TRBJ1-2, with TRBD1 matching 7 bases. The germline V gene has CDR1 LNHDA and CDR2 SQIVND (reference sequence). This CDR3 has 13 amino acids. Trimming took 5 bases from V and 7 from J; bases not matched to a gene: 7. DNA for the CDR3: TGTGCCAGTAGTCAACAGGGGATTGGTGGCTACACCTTC. Translation gives CASSQQGIGGYTF.

The J gene is TRBJ2-1, the V gene TRBV19; 10 bases are a match to TRBD2. Germline V gene data show CDR1 as LNHDA and CDR2 as SQIVND (reference sequence). The junction had 13 bases not matched to a gene; V was cut back by 4 bases and J by 10 bases. The CDR3 extends over 16 amino acids. The CDR3 reads CASSTSRTSGLREQFF. In DNA form, the CDR3 reads TGTGCCAGTAGTACCTCCAGGACTAGCGGCCTCCGGGAGCAGTTCTTC.

The chain couples TRBV12-5 to TRBJ1-2; D call uncertain. CDR3 size: 15 residues. The V end was cut by 0 bases, the J end by 3 bases, with 11 bases between. Germline values: CDR1 LGHNT, CDR2 FRNRAP. The DNA for the CDR3 is TGTGCTAGTGGTTTGGTGAATGTCCAGGACTATGGCTACACCTTC. Protein sequence: CASGLVNVQDYGYTF.

To note about this clone: The junction departs from the called germline gene at one end, perhaps through a read error. V is TRBV3-1 (or the pseudogene TRBV3-2) and J is TRBJ2-7, with 14 nucleotides matching TRBD2. The CDR3 has 13 amino acids. Germline CDR1 LGHDT, CDR2 YNNKEL (reference sequence). The DNA for the CDR3 is TGTGCCAGCAGCCAAGTCGGGACTAGCGGGAGTCGCTTC. Encoded protein: CASSQVGTSGSRF.